The rows below give T cell receptor beta chains drawn from one sample of a study of Ad26.COV2.S vaccination and SARS-CoV-2 variants. Here immunoSEQ multiplex PCR was the method, and the copy in TCRdb shows in-frame clones only, minus some. The sample carries approximately 250,000 clones, around 90% recorded once. The sample in question was peripheral blood, obtained in a trial of Ad26.COV2.S vaccine versus placebo. These receptors came from a person between 18 and 59 years old who received the Ad26.COV2.S COVID-19 vaccine or a placebo. Both conserved end residues are part of each CDR3. The order of the fields is V gene, J gene, D gene, clone size, CDR3 DNA, CDR3 protein. A D gene is named only where the DNA matches it firmly. Expanded clones are given a class, and other clones once, few, many or no size at all.

V: TRBV7-9; J: TRBJ1-4; D: -; size: -; DNA: TGTGCCAGCAGCGTCGGACAGACGAATGAAAAACTGTTTTTT; CDR3: CASSVGQTNEKLFF
V: TRBV11-2; J: TRBJ1-4; D: -; size: -; DNA: TGTGCCAGCAGCTTCCTCCAGGATGAAAAACTGTTTTTT; CDR3: CASSFLQDEKLFF
V: TRBV6-6; J: TRBJ1-1; D: -; size: few; DNA: TGTGCCAGCAGTTACACGGTGGGCGGAACTGAAGCTTTCTTT; CDR3: CASSYTVGGTEAFF
V: TRBV10-3; J: TRBJ2-4; D: -; size: -; DNA: TGTGCCATCAGTGAGTCGATGGGGGCTCCCAAAAACATTCAGTACTTC; CDR3: CAISESMGAPKNIQYF
V: TRBV12-3/TRBV12-4; J: TRBJ2-7; D: -; size: -; DNA: TGTGCCAGCAGCACCTCGGGCTACGAGCAGTACTTC; CDR3: CASSTSGYEQYF
V: TRBV6-6; J: TRBJ1-5; D: -; size: few; DNA: TGTGCCAGCACTAACAGGGATGGGGATCAGCCCCAGCATTTT; CDR3: CASTNRDGDQPQHF
V: TRBV5-1; J: TRBJ1-2; D: -; size: -; DNA: TGCGCCAGCAGCTTAGTAGGGCGCAACTATGGCTACACCTTC; CDR3: CASSLVGRNYGYTF
V: TRBV4-1; J: TRBJ2-5; D: -; size: -; DNA: TGCGCCAGCAGCCAAGATTGGCAGACCCAGTACTTC; CDR3: CASSQDWQTQYF
V: TRBV15; J: TRBJ1-6; D: -; size: -; DNA: TGTGCCACCAGCAGAGGCAAGGACAGTAATTCACCCCTCCACTTT; CDR3: CATSRGKDSNSPLHF
V: TRBV3-1/TRBV3-2; J: TRBJ2-7; D: -; size: -; DNA: TGTGCCAGCAGCCAAGCGCAGGGACCCTACGAGCAGTACTTC; CDR3: CASSQAQGPYEQYF
V: TRBV18; J: TRBJ2-3; D: TRBD2; size: -; DNA: TGTGCCAGCTCGCTAGGGACTAGCGGGACCGCTACGCAGTATTTT; CDR3: CASSLGTSGTATQYF
V: TRBV6-6; J: TRBJ1-1; D: TRBD1; size: -; DNA: TGTGCCAGCAGTTACCCTACAGGGGTAGGGACTGAAGCTTTCTTT; CDR3: CASSYPTGVGTEAFF
V: TRBV10-3; J: TRBJ1-1; D: -; size: -; DNA: TGTGCCATCAGTGAATCAGGGGTCACTGAAGCTTTCTTT; CDR3: CAISESGVTEAFF
V: TRBV4-3; J: TRBJ2-3; D: -; size: -; DNA: TGCGCCAGCAGCCACAGGGGTGAGCTCACAGATACGCAGTATTTT; CDR3: CASSHRGELTDTQYF
V: TRBV7-9; J: TRBJ2-5; D: -; size: once; DNA: TGTGCCAGCAGCTTAGGGGACAACCAAGAGACCCAGTACTTC; CDR3: CASSLGDNQETQYF
V: TRBV18; J: TRBJ2-1; D: -; size: -; DNA: TGTGCCAGCTCACATAGGAGCTACAATGAGCAGTTCTTC; CDR3: CASSHRSYNEQFF
V: TRBV25-1; J: TRBJ1-2; D: -; size: -; DNA: TGTGCCTCCTACACCACTTCAGGGAGTCCTTATGGCTACACCTTC; CDR3: CASYTTSGSPYGYTF
V: TRBV7-2; J: TRBJ2-1; D: -; size: -; DNA: TGTGCCAGCAGCTTAGCGCTGGGGGTCTCCTACAATGAGCAGTTCTTC; CDR3: CASSLALGVSYNEQFF
V: TRBV7-9; J: TRBJ2-2; D: TRBD1; size: -; DNA: TGTGCCAGCAGCTCGGGACAGAGTAACACCGGGGAGCTGTTTTTT; CDR3: CASSSGQSNTGELFF
V: TRBV19; J: TRBJ1-3; D: TRBD1; size: -; DNA: TGTGCCAGTAGTCCCGGGACAGGGGGAAGTGGAAACACCATATATTTT; CDR3: CASSPGTGGSGNTIYF